This TCR beta chain was retrieved from a study of blood T cell repertoires in COVID-19 (dated by TCRdb to the early 2020s). General notes on the study: Samples from collaborators originated in the United States, Italy and Spain and spanned both the acute and convalescent phases of COVID-19. The sample metadata nearly always contained a de-identified subject ID, COVID-19 status, age in years and sex. The dataset comprised deeply sampled blood TCRbeta repertoires from subjects exposed to, actively infected with, or recovered from COVID-19. The repertoires were released in a freely available public database meant as a resource for research on the immune response to SARS-CoV-2. The prospective study material was composed of cDNA or gDNA derived from T cells, B-cell-depleted T cells, or PBMCs. Where HLA class I and class II types were available, the types were taken from metadata supplied by the sample provider, not from assay-based typing. Samples came from the ongoing ImmuneRACE study (first 160 participants) plus 1,254 subjects from 6 global collaborators.

TCRbeta CDR3 regions were amplified from genomic DNA using the immunoSEQ Assay, a bias-controlled multiplex PCR. The authors' analysis ran thus. Nucleated cell counts per sample were estimated from amplification of reference gene primers within the assay. To quantify the absolute abundance of each unique TCRbeta CDR3 rearrangement, sequence reads were collapsed and filtered. Productive Simpson clonality was computed per sample as the square root of Simpson's diversity index over productive rearrangements. The table comes from immuneACCESS by way of TCRdb, which keeps in-frame sequences with V and J called. Part of the clones is missing from these tables; in studies checked, under half for an unresolved V gene and the rest for unknown reasons. V, J and clone size reflect that table, while D and trimming were determined from the DNA. In all, the sample holds about 220,000 clones, and almost 85% of those were seen once. The ten largest make up over 2% of the sample.

On this clone itself: Its antigen is unknown. No quality values exist for individual bases; no much larger clone is one base distant.

In Seattle, one collaborating source enrolled patients while the infection was active and tracked those patients longitudinally over the course of disease. Collaborating institutions collected whole blood in K2EDTA tubes following their own protocols. For TCRbeta analysis, collaborators shipped samples in one of three forms: frozen whole blood, isolated PBMCs, or DNA extracted from either of those sample types. Overall study results and their limits: How much clinical and demographic metadata was included differed by source and by participant, and the metadata was provided uncurated.

The trim is 3 bases for V and 7 bases for J, with a gap of 12 bases between the germline ends. The CDR3 has 13 amino acids, counting the end cysteine and phenylalanine. Just the 39-base CDR3 DNA is kept, in frame starting at base 1. The sequence is built from TRBV12-3 or TRBV12-4 and TRBJ1-2; tentative D gene TRBD1, with 5 bases matching. Sequencing was performed on peripheral blood. This sequence originates from a woman aged 70 to 79 with COVID-19, enrolled during active disease. The CDR3 is CASSLKGGVGYTF. The DNA sequence follows: TGTGCCAGCAGTTTGAAGGGAGGGGTTGGCTACACCTTC.